This entry describes one T cell receptor (beta chain). This specimen comes from a study of cytomegalovirus exposure and HLA in healthy donors. This table comes from immunoSEQ multiplex PCR, and its TCRdb copy is limited to in-frame clones, with some not included. Of about 330,000 clones listed, about nine tenths were seen once; the top ten hold more than 0.9%. This TCR derives from a woman under 40 in good health and CMV-seropositive. Specimen: PBMCs.

In DNA, the CDR3 is TGTGCCAGCAGCCTGGACTTTTCCGATACGCAGTATTTT. Translated: CASSLDFSDTQYF. This rearrangement joins TRBV7-3 to TRBJ2-3; TRBD2 is a possible D gene (5 bases). CDR1 and CDR2 (germline): SGHTA, FQGTGA. V dropped 5 bases and J dropped 6 bases, with 12 bases sitting between them. CDR3 length: 13 residues.